The rows below give T cell receptor beta chains drawn from one sample of a study of T cell changes during pregnancy in multiple sclerosis. Libraries were prepared by immunoSEQ multiplex PCR; TCRdb keeps only in-frame clonotypes and omits some of them. The table shows 58,000 or so clones, with approximately 90% occurring only once. Sequencing was performed on peripheral blood, taken in the first trimester of pregnancy. The source of these receptors is a female donor in good health, enrolled as a control in a pregnancy study. CDR3s include the opening cysteine and the closing phenylalanine or tryptophan. A D gene is named only where the DNA matches it firmly. Some rows have no size entry. The others give once, few or many, or a class for an expanded clone.

v_call	j_call	d_call	clone_size	cdr3_nt	cdr3_aa
TRBV14	TRBJ2-5	.	.	TGTGCCAGCAGCCATCCCATGACACGGGGTAGCTCAGAGACCCAGTACTTC	CASSHPMTRGSSETQYF
TRBV5-1	TRBJ2-1	.	.	TGCGCCAGCAGATCCGGACTCTCCTACAATGAGCAGTTCTTC	CASRSGLSYNEQFF
TRBV19	TRBJ1-2	TRBD1	.	TGTGCCAGTAGTTCAGGACAGGCCAACGGCTACACCTTC	CASSSGQANGYTF
TRBV25-1	TRBJ2-3	.	.	TGTGCCAGCAGCTCCGGACTCTTCACAGATACGCAGTATTTT	CASSSGLFTDTQYF
TRBV27	TRBJ2-7	TRBD1	.	TGTGCCAGCAGTTTACGGCCCCCGGGACAGGGCTACGAGCAGTACTTC	CASSLRPPGQGYEQYF
TRBV21-1	TRBJ2-3	.	.	TGTGCCAGCACCTTACACGGGGGGCGGGGGAAGAGAGATACGCAGTATTTT	CASTLHGGRGKRDTQYF
TRBV6-1	TRBJ2-3	TRBD2	.	TGTGCCAGCCAAATACTAGCGGGGGGCACAGATACGCAGTATTTT	CASQILAGGTDTQYF
TRBV28	TRBJ2-5	.	.	TGTGCCAGCAGGTGGAGAGAAGGTTACCAAGAGACCCAGTACTTC	CASRWREGYQETQYF
TRBV6-1	TRBJ1-4	TRBD1	.	TGTGCCAGCAGTAAGAACCGGGACAGCCATTTT	CASSKNRDSHF
TRBV5-5	TRBJ2-2	TRBD2	.	TGTGCCAGCAGCCCACGAACTAGCGGGGCTTACACCGGGGAGCTGTTTTTT	CASSPRTSGAYTGELFF
TRBV18	TRBJ2-3	TRBD2	.	TGTGCCAGCTCCCTCAAGACTAGCGGGGGAACAGATACGCAGTATTTT	CASSLKTSGGTDTQYF
TRBV6-6	TRBJ2-2	TRBD2	.	TGTGCCAGCGGACTAGCGGGTACCGGGGAGCTGTTTTTT	CASGLAGTGELFF
TRBV10-3	TRBJ2-5	.	.	TGTGCCATCAGTGAGTCCGGGGAGACCCAGTACTTC	CAISESGETQYF
TRBV4-1	TRBJ2-7	.	.	TGCGCCAGCAGCCTCCACTCGGGAGTCTCCGAGCAGTACTTC	CASSLHSGVSEQYF
TRBV18	TRBJ1-1	.	.	TGTGCCAGCTCACCATTTCAGGAGGGCACTGAAGCTTTCTTT	CASSPFQEGTEAFF
TRBV9	TRBJ1-1	TRBD1	.	TGTGCCAGCAGCGAGACAGGGGCGTTGAACACTGAAGCTTTCTTT	CASSETGALNTEAFF
TRBV7-6	TRBJ2-5	.	.	TGTGCCAGCAGCTTATTAGCGGGACAGAGGACCAGGGAGACCCAGTACTTC	CASSLLAGQRTRETQYF
TRBV5-6	TRBJ2-5	.	.	TGTGCCAGCAGCTTTGGGGCGGGGAGCCAAGAGACCCAGTACTTC	CASSFGAGSQETQYF
TRBV7-9	TRBJ1-1	.	.	TGTGCCAGCAGCTCAGAGGGGACAAGCACTGAAGCTTTCTTT	CASSSEGTSTEAFF
TRBV5-5	TRBJ2-2	.	.	TGTGCCAGCAGCATCGCACCCCTAACTAGACCCGGGGAGCTGTTTTTT	CASSIAPLTRPGELFF
TRBV28	TRBJ2-2	.	.	TGTGCCAGCAGTTTATGGGGACAAAACACCGGGGAGCTGTTTTTT	CASSLWGQNTGELFF
TRBV11-2	TRBJ2-1	.	once	TGTGCCAGCAGCTTGAGCGGAACCTACAATGAGCAGTTCTTC	CASSLSGTYNEQFF
TRBV11-2	TRBJ2-2	TRBD2	.	TGTGCCAGCAGCTTCGGGACTAGGGGGACCGGGGAGCTGTTTTTT	CASSFGTRGTGELFF
TRBV12-5	TRBJ1-1	.	few	TGTGCTAGTGCCACCGCGGCGGGGACTGAAGCTTTCTTT	CASATAAGTEAFF
TRBV7-9	TRBJ2-1	TRBD2	once	TGTGCCAGCAGCGAACCCGGGACTAACAATGAGCAGTTCTTC	CASSEPGTNNEQFF
TRBV5-1	TRBJ2-5	.	.	TGCGCCAGCAGCTTGGGACAGGAAGAGACCCAGTACTTC	CASSLGQEETQYF
TRBV28	TRBJ2-1	TRBD2	.	TGTGCCAGCCGCCCCGGGGGGGTCAATGAGCAGTTCTTC	CASRPGGVNEQFF
TRBV5-1	TRBJ1-3	.	.	TGCGCCAGCAGCCCCCATGGTTTAGCTGGAAACACCATATATTTT	CASSPHGLAGNTIYF
TRBV19	TRBJ2-7	TRBD2	once	TGTGCCAGTAGGACGGGACTAGCGGGAGGCAGCGAGCAGTACTTC	CASRTGLAGGSEQYF
TRBV10-1	TRBJ2-2	.	.	TGCGCCAGCAGTTCCCAGGGCGATACCGGGGAGCTGTTTTTT	CASSSQGDTGELFF
TRBV2	TRBJ2-2	TRBD1	.	TGTGCCAGCCCTACTAATGGAGTGGGACAGGTCCCACCCTTAAACACCGGGGAGCTGTTTTTT	CASPTNGVGQVPPLNTGELFF
TRBV11-3	TRBJ2-1	TRBD1	.	TGTGCCAGCAGCTCCCGACAGGGGGCTTTGAATGAGCAGTTCTTC	CASSSRQGALNEQFF